Sequencing of this TCR beta chain was carried out in a study of blood T cell repertoires in COVID-19. This clone was detected only once. Source study methods: Using reference gene primer amplification, nucleated cell counts were estimated. Profiling relied on immunoSEQ multiplex PCR, and the TCRdb table lists in-frame clones only, not all of them. Clone size and V and J calls were adopted from that table, with D and trimming inferred from the DNA. Among 15,000 to 20,000 clones listed, about 81% were seen once. CDR1 is SNHLY and CDR2 is FYNNEI in the germline V gene. V shed 4 bases and J shed 2 bases, with 9 bases lying between them. The CDR3 spans 14 residues.

The chain combines TRBV2 with TRBJ1-5, with D maybe TRBD1 (5 bases). This receptor was taken from a man in his fifties or sixties with acute or convalescent COVID-19. Sequenced: peripheral blood. CDR3 coding DNA: TGTGCCAGCAGTGCAGGGCCTGGCAATCAGCCCCAGCATTTT. Protein sequence: CASSAGPGNQPQHF.